Each of the 20 T cell receptor beta chains below was sequenced from the same sample in a study of CD4+ T cells in melanoma. Some clones are missing from TCRdb's copy, which holds only in-frame ones; the method was immunoSEQ multiplex PCR. The sample lists 200 to 250 clones, about 72% seen once, with roughly 21% in the top ten. These receptors were collected from a human donor with melanoma.

The rearrangement joins TRBV28 to TRBJ2-7; 7 bases align to TRBD2. Trimming at V came to 8 bases and at J to 6 bases, leaving 25 bases not matched to a gene. Germline-derived CDR1 and CDR2 are MDHEN and SYDVKM. The CDR3 loop spans 18 amino acids. The CDR3, as DNA: TGTGCCAGCCCACCGGCGGCGGGAGTCTCCCACCCCCCCTTCGAGCAGTACTTC. Amino acids: CASPPAAGVSHPPFEQYF.

This clone was seen once. Additional DNA sequences in this sample encode the identical CDR3. The chain couples TRBV30 to TRBJ1-2; possibly TRBD1 for D (6 bases). The V gene's germline CDR1 is GTSNPN and CDR2 SVGIG (reference sequence). The CDR3 totals 13 residues. Deletions cut 2 bases from V and 0 bases from J, with 7 bases between. The DNA for the CDR3 is TGTGCCTGGAGTAGGGGGGCTAACTATGGCTACACCTTC. It encodes CAWSRGANYGYTF.

This clone has just a few counts. V usage is TRBV9 and J usage is TRBJ2-3, with D possibly being TRBD2 (7 bases). The CDR3 runs 18 residues. Trimming left V 1 base short and J 1 base short, with 19 bases between. In germline, CDR1 is SGDLS, CDR2 YYNGEE. CDR3 in amino acids: CASSVRGGAGTRTDTQYF. CDR3 sequence (DNA): TGTGCCAGCAGCGTACGTGGGGGGGCGGGTACCCGCACAGATACGCAGTATTTT.

This chain links TRBV19 with TRBJ2-7, with TRBD2 matching over 14 bases. Germline CDR1 LNHDA, CDR2 SQIVND (reference sequence). The V gene end was trimmed by 5 bases and the J gene end by 10 bases; junction bases not matched to a gene: 13. CDR3 length equals 16 residues. The CDR3 spells CASSPLGLAGDSGQYF. CDR3 bases: TGTGCCAGTAGTCCCCTGGGACTAGCGGGGGATTCGGGTCAGTACTTC.

In DNA form, the CDR3 reads TGTGCCATCAGTACTCCTTCGACAGGGGGAGGCTACACCTTC. It specifies CAISTPSTGGGYTF. The genes are TRBV10-3 and TRBJ1-2; the match to TRBD1 covers 9 bases. Germline trimming cut 5 bases from V and 8 bases from J; bases unmatched to any gene: 9. The CDR3 is 14 amino acids. Germline CDR1 is ENHRY and CDR2 is SYGVKD.

The chain is built from TRBV6-1 and TRBJ2-3; D uncertain. Germline values: CDR1 MNHNS, CDR2 SASEGT. Trimming took 2 bases from V and 0 from J, leaving 6 bases between them. This CDR3 has 14 amino acids. In DNA form, the CDR3 reads TGTGCCAGCAGTGAAATGCACAGCACAGATACGCAGTATTTT. Translation gives CASSEMHSTDTQYF.

J is TRBJ1-6 and V is TRBV4-3, with TRBD1 identical over 7 bases. CDR1 is LGHNA and CDR2 is YSLEER in the germline V gene. Trimming took 2 bases from V and 9 from J; bases not matched to a gene: 7. This CDR3 spans 15 amino acids. The CDR3 protein is CASSQTSTGFSPLHF. CDR3 bases: TGCGCCAGCAGCCAAACTTCGACAGGGTTTTCACCCCTCCACTTT.

The chain joins TRBV6-1 to TRBJ1-3; a possible D gene is TRBD1 (6 bases). Trimming stripped 0 bases from V and 4 bases from J, with 10 bases between. The CDR3 runs to 15 residues. CDR1 is MNHNS and CDR2 is SASEGT in the germline V gene. This CDR3 is CASSEARTVGNTIYF. DNA of the CDR3: TGTGCCAGCAGTGAAGCACGGACAGTCGGAAACACCATATATTTT.

This sequence joins TRBV5-1 and TRBJ2-1; 8 bases line up with TRBD2. Germline CDR1 reads SGHRS; CDR2 reads YFSETQ. V was pared by 0 bases and J by 7 bases, with 6 bases of the junction left unmatched. The CDR3 has 15 residues. The CDR3 nucleotides read TGCGCCAGCAGCTTGGGTAGCGGGGTAGGGAATGAGCAGTTCTTC. Translated, it gives CASSLGSGVGNEQFF.

The rearrangement uses TRBV5-5 and TRBJ2-5, with 9 positions matching TRBD2. The V and J ends lost 4 bases and 5 bases, in that order; junction bases with no gene match: 9. The CDR3 has 15 amino acids. Germline V gene sequence: CDR1 SGHKS, CDR2 YYEKEE (reference sequence). The CDR3 loop is CASSTAGGGRETQYF. The CDR3 region has the DNA TGTGCCAGCAGCACAGCGGGGGGCGGTAGGGAGACCCAGTACTTC.

This clone was seen a single time. CDR3 loop: CASSFDRALSGYTF. The CDR3 bases are TGCGCCAGCAGTTTCGACAGGGCTCTGTCTGGCTACACCTTC. This rearrangement joins TRBV5-1 to TRBJ1-2, with TRBD1 identical over 7 bases. CDR1 and CDR2 (germline): SGHRS, YFSETQ. The CDR3 loop spans 14 amino acids. The V segment lost 5 bases and the J segment 7 bases; nucleotides outside the gene matches: 11.

The chain has TRBV5-1 and TRBJ1-3; D not resolved. The germline gives CDR1 SGHRS, CDR2 YFSETQ. There are 13 residues in the CDR3. V lost 0 bases and J 3 bases, leaving 4 bases between the germline ends. CDR3 sequence (DNA): TGCGCCAGCAGCTTGGGACATGGAAACACCATATATTTT. Translating it yields CASSLGHGNTIYF.

The chain combines TRBV7-4 with TRBJ2-6, with D hard to call. The CDR3 contains 18 residues. Germline V CDR1 and CDR2: SGHVT, SQSDAQ. Trimming took 5 bases from V and 5 from J, leaving 22 bases between them. CDR3 bases: TGTGCCAGCAGCAAGCGTGGCAGCTCACAAAGTCGGGCCAACGTCCTGACTTTC. It specifies CASSKRGSSQSRANVLTF.

This clone was picked up a small number of times. The rearrangement links TRBV6-1 to TRBJ2-5; D is ambiguous. Germline V lookup: CDR1 MNHNS, CDR2 SASEGT. The CDR3 spans 14 residues. The V end was cut by 5 bases, the J end by 0 bases, with 10 bases between. CDR3 in amino acids: CASSRRAYQETQYF. In DNA, the CDR3 is TGTGCCAGCAGTCGTCGAGCGTACCAAGAGACCCAGTACTTC.

V usage is TRBV5-4 and J usage is TRBJ1-1; a possible D gene is TRBD1 (6 bases). Germline CDR1 is SGHNT and CDR2 is YYREEE (reference sequence). The CDR3 is made up of 14 amino acids. V lost 5 bases, J lost 2 bases, and 13 bases lay in between. The CDR3 nucleotides read TGTGCCAGCAGGGATATGGACAGAAACACTGAAGCTTTCTTT. This gives the protein CASRDMDRNTEAFF.

This clone has only a few counts. The rearrangement joins TRBV27 to TRBJ1-2; a possible D gene is TRBD1 (5 bases). The germline V gene encodes CDR1 MNHEY and CDR2 SMNVEV (reference sequence). V was pared by 2 bases and J by 4 bases, with 11 bases between. This CDR3 region has 14 residues. The CDR3, as DNA: TGTGCCAGCAGTTTAGGGGGAATTCCCTATGGCTACACCTTC. Amino acid sequence: CASSLGGIPYGYTF.

This clone was seen only a few times. V is TRBV11-2 and J is TRBJ2-5, with 9 bases identical to TRBD2. CDR3 length: 15 amino acids. Losses at the gene ends were 2 bases for V and 4 bases for J; bases not matched to a gene: 5. CDR1 SGHAT and CDR2 FQNNGV come from the germline V gene. The chain's CDR3 is CASSLNVLAGETQYF. CDR3 bases: TGTGCCAGCAGCTTAAACGTACTAGCGGGAGAGACCCAGTACTTC.

This clone was recorded a few times. The V call is TRBV30, the J call TRBJ2-7; TRBD1 might be the D (6 bases). The germline V gene encodes CDR1 GTSNPN and CDR2 SVGIG (reference sequence). Between the trimmed V and J ends, which lost 5 bases and 1 base, there was a span of 12 bases. The CDR3 is made up of 13 amino acids. The CDR3 DNA sequence: TGTGCCTGGGTTCAACAGGGATCCTACGAGCAGTACTTC. Encoded protein: CAWVQQGSYEQYF.

This clone was counted a few times. CDR3 nucleotide sequence: TGTGCCAGCAGCTTATTCTCCTACGAGCAGTACTTC. This translates into CASSLFSYEQYF. The chain couples TRBV7-2 to TRBJ2-7; D unclear. This CDR3 contains 12 residues. Germline values: CDR1 SGHTA, CDR2 FQGNSA. The V end lost 2 bases, the J end lost 0 bases, and 2 bases lay between the germline ends.

The chain has TRBV7-3 and TRBJ2-2; TRBD2 aligns across 11 bases. CDR1 and CDR2 (germline): SGHTA, FQGTGA. J was trimmed by 6 bases and V by 1 base; bases with no gene match: 4. The CDR3 length is 16 residues. Here the CDR3 reads CASSLKLAGVAGELFF. The CDR3 nucleotides read TGTGCCAGCAGCTTAAAACTAGCGGGAGTCGCCGGGGAGCTGTTTTTT.